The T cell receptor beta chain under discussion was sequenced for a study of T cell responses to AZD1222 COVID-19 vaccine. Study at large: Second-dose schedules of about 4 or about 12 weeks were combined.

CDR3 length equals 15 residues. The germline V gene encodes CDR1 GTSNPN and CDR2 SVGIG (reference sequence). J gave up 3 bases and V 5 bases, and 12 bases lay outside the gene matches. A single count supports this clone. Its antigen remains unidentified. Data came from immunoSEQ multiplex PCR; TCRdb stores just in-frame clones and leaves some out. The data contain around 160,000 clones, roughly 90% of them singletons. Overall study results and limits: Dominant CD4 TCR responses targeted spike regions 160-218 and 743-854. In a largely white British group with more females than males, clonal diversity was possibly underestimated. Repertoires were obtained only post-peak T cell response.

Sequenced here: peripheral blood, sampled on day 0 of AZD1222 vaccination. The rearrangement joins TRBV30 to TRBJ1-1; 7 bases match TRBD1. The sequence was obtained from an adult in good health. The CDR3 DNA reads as TGTGCCTGGGCCCTCGGGGGCCAGGGGGACACTGAAGCTTTCTTT. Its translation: CAWALGGQGDTEAFF.